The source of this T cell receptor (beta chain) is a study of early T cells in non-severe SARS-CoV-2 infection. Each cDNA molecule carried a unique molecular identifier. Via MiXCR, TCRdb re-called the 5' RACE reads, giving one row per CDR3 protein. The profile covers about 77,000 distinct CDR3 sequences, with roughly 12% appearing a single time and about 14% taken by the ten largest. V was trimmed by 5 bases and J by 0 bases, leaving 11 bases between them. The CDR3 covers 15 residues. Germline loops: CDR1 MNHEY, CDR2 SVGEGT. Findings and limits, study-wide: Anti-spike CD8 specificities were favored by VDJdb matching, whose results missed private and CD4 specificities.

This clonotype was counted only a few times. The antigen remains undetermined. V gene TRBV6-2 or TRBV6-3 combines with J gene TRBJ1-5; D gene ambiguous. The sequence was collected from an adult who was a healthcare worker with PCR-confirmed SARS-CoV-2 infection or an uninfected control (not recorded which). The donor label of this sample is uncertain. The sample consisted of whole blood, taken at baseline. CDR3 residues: CASSAGIYSNQPQHF. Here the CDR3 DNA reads TGTGCCAGCAGTGCGGGAATCTATAGCAATCAGCCCCAGCATTTT.